This record concerns one T cell receptor (beta chain) sequence. Using immunoSEQ multiplex PCR, the repertoire was profiled, and TCRdb retains in-frame clones only, with some absent. The data show some 95,000 clones, 91% seen once. The V and J ends lost 1 base and 7 bases respectively, with 11 bases between them. Germline CDR1 and CDR2: MNHNS and SASEGT. The CDR3 has 14 amino acids. This specimen comes from a study of blood T cell repertoires in COVID-19. Across the study: Material from acute and convalescent COVID-19 was sourced from the United States, Italy and Spain.

The chain uses TRBV6-1 and TRBJ1-5; tentative D call: TRBD1 (6 bases). This TCR was sampled from a human donor with active COVID-19. The donor label of this sample is uncertain. Specimen: peripheral blood. The CDR3 sequence: CASSEGHREQPQHF. CDR3 nucleotide sequence: TGTGCCAGCAGTGAAGGACACAGGGAACAGCCCCAGCATTTT.